This TCR beta chain was recovered during a study of blood T cell repertoires in COVID-19. Study background: Sources were T cells, B-cell-depleted T cells, or PBMCs; the material itself was cDNA or gDNA.

As processed by the authors: From reference gene primer amplification, estimates of nucleated cell counts were derived. Sequenced by immunoSEQ multiplex PCR; TCRdb stores in-frame clones only, minus some. V and J calls and clone size follow that table, whereas D and trimming were derived from the DNA. Altogether 300,000 to 500,000 clones are present, 88% being singletons, with the ten largest covering 0.9% to 1%. There are 14 residues in the CDR3. V shed 6 bases and J shed 5 bases, with 17 bases lying between them. Germline V gene lookup returns CDR1 MNHEY and CDR2 SMNVEV (reference sequence). The TCR originated in a woman in her 30s with acute COVID-19. The chain links TRBV27 to TRBJ2-7, with a possible D match to TRBD1 (6 bases). Sequenced sample: PBMCs or T cells enriched from blood (not recorded which). In nucleotides, the CDR3 is TGTGCCAGCAGGATGACAGGTGGTAACAACGAGCAGTACTTC. It translates to CASRMTGGNNEQYF.